This TCR beta chain was recorded in a study of T cells after yellow fever vaccination. In its sample, this clonotype was seen a few times. Deletions cut 2 bases from V and 2 bases from J, with 13 bases between. The CDR3 consists of 15 residues. Germline V gene sequence: CDR1 SNHLY, CDR2 FYNNEI. TCRdb reprocessed the 5' RACE reads with MiXCR, giving one entry per CDR3 protein. The sample comprises under 550,000 distinct CDR3 sequences, around a fifth of which are singletons, and roughly a sixth rests with the top ten. The rearrangement joins TRBV2 to TRBJ2-7; D could derive from TRBD1 or TRBD2 (5 bases each). This clonotype was sampled from a man between 18 and 35 years old who received the YFV17D yellow fever vaccine. The sequences come from PBMCs, collected roughly 20 days after the first yellow fever vaccination. The DNA for the CDR3 is TGTGCCAGCAGTGAACCGGGGCGCCCGACCTACGAGCAGTACGTC. It specifies CASSEPGRPTYEQYV.